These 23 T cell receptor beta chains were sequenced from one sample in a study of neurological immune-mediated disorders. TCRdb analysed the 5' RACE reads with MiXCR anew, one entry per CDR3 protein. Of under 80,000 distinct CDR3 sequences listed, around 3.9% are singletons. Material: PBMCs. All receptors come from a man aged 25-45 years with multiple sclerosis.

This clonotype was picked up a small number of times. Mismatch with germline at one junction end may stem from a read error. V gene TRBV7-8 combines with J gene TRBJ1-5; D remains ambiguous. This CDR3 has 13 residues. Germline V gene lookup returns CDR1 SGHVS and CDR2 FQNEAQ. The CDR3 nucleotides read TGTGCCAGCAGCGAGGGTGCCCCTCAGCCCCAGAATTTT. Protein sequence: CASSEGAPQPQNF.

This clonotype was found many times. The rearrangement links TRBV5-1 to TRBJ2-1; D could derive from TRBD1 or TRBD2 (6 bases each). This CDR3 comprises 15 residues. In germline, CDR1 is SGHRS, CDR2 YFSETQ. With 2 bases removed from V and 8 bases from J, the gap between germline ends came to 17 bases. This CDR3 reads CASSLGQSGEDEQFF. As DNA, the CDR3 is TGCGCCAGCAGCTTAGGACAGTCGGGGGAGGATGAGCAGTTCTTC. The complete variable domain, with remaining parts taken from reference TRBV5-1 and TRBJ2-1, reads KAGVTQTPRYLIKTRGQQVTLSCSPISGHRSVSWYQQTPGQGLQFLFEYFSETQRNKGNFPGRFSGRQFSNSRSEMNVSTLELGDSALYLCASSLGQSGEDEQFFGPGTRLTVL.

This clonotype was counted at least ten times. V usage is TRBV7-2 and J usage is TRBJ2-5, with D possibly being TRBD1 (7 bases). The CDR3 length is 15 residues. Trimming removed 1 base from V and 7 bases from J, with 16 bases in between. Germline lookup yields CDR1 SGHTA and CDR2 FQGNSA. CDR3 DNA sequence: TGTGCCAGCAGCTTAGGTCAGGGGGGATGGGGGACCCAGTACTTC. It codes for CASSLGQGGWGTQYF.

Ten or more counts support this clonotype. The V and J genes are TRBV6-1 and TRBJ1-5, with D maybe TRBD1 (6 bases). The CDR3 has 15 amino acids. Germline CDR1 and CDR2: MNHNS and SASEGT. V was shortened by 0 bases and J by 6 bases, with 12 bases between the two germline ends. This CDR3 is CASSEALQGIQPQHF. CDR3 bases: TGTGCCAGCAGTGAAGCGCTTCAGGGGATTCAGCCCCAGCATTTT.

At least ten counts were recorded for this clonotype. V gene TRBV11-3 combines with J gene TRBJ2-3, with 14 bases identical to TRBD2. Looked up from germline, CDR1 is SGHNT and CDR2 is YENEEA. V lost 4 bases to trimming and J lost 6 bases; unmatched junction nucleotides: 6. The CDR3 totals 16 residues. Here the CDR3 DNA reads TGTGCCAGCAGCTCGACTAGCGGGGGGGCTCGGGATACGCAGTATTTT. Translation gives CASSSTSGGARDTQYF.

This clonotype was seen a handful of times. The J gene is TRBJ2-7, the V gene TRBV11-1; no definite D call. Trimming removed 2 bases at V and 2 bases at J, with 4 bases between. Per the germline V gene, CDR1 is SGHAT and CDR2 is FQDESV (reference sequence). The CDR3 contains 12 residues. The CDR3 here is CASSLSAYEQYF. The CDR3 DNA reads TGTGCCAGCAGCTTAAGCGCCTACGAGCAGTACTTC.

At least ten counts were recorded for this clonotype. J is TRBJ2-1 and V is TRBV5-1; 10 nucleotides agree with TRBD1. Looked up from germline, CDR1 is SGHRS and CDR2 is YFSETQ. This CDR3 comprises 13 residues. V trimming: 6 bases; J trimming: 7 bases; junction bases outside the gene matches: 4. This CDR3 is CASMWTGGNEQFF. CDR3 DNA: TGCGCCAGCATGTGGACAGGGGGAAATGAGCAGTTCTTC.

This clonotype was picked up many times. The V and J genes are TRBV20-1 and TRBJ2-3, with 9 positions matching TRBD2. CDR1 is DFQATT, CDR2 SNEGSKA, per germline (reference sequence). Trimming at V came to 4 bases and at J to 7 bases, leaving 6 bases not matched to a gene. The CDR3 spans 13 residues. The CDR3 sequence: CSATRGGANTQYF. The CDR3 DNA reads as TGCAGTGCTACCCGCGGGGGGGCAAATACGCAGTATTTT.

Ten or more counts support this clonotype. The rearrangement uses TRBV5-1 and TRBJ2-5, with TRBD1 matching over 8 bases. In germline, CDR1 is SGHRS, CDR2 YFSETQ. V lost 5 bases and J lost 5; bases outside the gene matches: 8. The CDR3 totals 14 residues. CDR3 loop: CASRSLQGGETQYF. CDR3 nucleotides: TGCGCCAGCAGAAGTTTACAGGGGGGCGAGACCCAGTACTTC.

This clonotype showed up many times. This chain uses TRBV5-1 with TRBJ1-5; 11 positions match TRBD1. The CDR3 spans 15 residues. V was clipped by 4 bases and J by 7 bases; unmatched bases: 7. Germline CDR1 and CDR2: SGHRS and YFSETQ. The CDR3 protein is CASSPGTGGLQPQHF. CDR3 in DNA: TGCGCCAGCAGCCCGGGGACAGGGGGGTTACAGCCCCAGCATTTT.

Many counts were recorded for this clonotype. The CDR3 sequence is CSARDRSGGANTQYF. In nucleotides, the CDR3 is TGCAGTGCTAGAGATCGGAGCGGGGGGGCCAATACGCAGTATTTT. V and J are TRBV20-1 and TRBJ2-3; 10 nucleotides match TRBD2. This CDR3 is 15 amino acids long. Germline trimming cut 0 bases from V and 7 bases from J; bases unmatched to any gene: 7. CDR1 DFQATT and CDR2 SNEGSKA come from the germline V gene (reference sequence).

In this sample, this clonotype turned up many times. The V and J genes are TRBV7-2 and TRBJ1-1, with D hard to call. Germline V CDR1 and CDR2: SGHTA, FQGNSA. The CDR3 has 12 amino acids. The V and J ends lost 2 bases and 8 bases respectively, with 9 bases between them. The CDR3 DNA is TGTGCCAGCAGCTTAATGGATACAGAAGCTTTCTTT. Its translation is CASSLMDTEAFF.

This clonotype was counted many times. CDR3 sequence (DNA): TGTGCCAGCAGCTTCGGCCCGGGACAGGGAGTCTCTGGCTACACCTTC. This gives the protein CASSFGPGQGVSGYTF. The chain has TRBV7-9 and TRBJ1-2; 9 positions agree with TRBD1. V shed 3 bases and J 7 bases; nucleotides not matched to a gene: 12. Per the germline V gene, CDR1 is SEHNR and CDR2 is FQNEAQ (reference sequence). The CDR3 sequence is 16 residues long.

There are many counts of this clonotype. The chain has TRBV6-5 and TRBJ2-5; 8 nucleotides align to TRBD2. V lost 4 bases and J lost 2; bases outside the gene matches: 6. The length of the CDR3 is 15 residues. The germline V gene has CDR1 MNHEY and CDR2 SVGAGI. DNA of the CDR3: TGTGCCAGCAGTTCAGTTATAGCGGGACAAGAGACCCAGTACTTC. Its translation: CASSSVIAGQETQYF.

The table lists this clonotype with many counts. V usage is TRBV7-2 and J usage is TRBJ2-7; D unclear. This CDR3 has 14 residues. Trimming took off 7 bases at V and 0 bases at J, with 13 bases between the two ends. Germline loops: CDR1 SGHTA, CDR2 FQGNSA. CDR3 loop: CASTPQYSSYEQYF. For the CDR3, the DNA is TGTGCCAGCACCCCCCAGTATAGCTCCTACGAGCAGTACTTC. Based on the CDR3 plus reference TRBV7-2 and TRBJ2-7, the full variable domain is GAGVSQSPSNKVTEKGKDVELRCDPISGHTALYWYRQSLGQGLEFLIYFQGNSAPDKSGLPSDRFSAERTGGSVSTLTIQRTQQEDSAVYLCASTPQYSSYEQYFGPGTRLTVT.

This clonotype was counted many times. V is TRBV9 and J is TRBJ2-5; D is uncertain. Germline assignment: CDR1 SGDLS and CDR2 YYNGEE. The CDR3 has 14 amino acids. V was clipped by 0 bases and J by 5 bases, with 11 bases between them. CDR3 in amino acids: CASSVEPIGETQYF. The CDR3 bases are TGTGCCAGCAGCGTAGAGCCCATTGGGGAGACCCAGTACTTC.

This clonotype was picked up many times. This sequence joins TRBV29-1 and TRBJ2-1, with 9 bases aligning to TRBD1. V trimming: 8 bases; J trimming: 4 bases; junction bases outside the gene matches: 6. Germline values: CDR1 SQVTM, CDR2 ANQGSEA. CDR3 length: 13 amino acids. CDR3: CSTRDREYNEQFF. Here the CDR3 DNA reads TGCAGCACACGGGACAGGGAGTACAATGAGCAGTTCTTC.

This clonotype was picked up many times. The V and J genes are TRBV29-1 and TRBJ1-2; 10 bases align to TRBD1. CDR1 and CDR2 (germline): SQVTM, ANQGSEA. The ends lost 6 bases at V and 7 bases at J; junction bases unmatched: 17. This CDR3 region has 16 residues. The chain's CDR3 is CSVDTWDRGAQGGYTF. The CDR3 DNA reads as TGCAGCGTAGACACGTGGGACAGGGGTGCTCAGGGTGGCTACACCTTC.

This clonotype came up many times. The CDR3 here is CASSYLGQGAGSTEAFF. The CDR3 region has the DNA TGTGCCAGCAGTTATCTGGGACAGGGGGCGGGAAGCACTGAAGCTTTCTTT. V and J are TRBV6-2 or TRBV6-3 and TRBJ1-1, with 12 bases aligning to TRBD1. With 3 bases clipped from V and 4 bases from J, the junction kept 9 bases outside the gene matches. Germline V gives CDR1 MNHEY, CDR2 SVGEGT. The CDR3 has 17 amino acids.

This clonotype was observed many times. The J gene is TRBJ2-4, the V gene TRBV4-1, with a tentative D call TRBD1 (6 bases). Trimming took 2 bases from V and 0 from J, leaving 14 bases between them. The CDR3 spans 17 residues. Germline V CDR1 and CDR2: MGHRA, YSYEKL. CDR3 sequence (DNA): TGCGCCAGCAGCCAACCAGGACAGACTATAGCCAAAAACATTCAGTACTTC. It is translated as CASSQPGQTIAKNIQYF.

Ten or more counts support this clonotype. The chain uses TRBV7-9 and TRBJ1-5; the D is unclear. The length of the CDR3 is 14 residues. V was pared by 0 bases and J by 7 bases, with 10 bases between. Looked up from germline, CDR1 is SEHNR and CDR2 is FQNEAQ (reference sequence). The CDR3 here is CASSLAGGLQPQHF. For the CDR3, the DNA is TGTGCCAGCAGCTTAGCGGGAGGGCTGCAGCCCCAGCATTTT.

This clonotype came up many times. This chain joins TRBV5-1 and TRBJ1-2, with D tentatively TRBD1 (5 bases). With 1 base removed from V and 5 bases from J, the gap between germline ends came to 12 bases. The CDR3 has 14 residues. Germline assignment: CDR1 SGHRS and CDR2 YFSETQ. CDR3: CASSLRIPGYGYTF. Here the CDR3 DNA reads TGCGCCAGCAGCTTGCGAATCCCAGGGTATGGCTACACCTTC.

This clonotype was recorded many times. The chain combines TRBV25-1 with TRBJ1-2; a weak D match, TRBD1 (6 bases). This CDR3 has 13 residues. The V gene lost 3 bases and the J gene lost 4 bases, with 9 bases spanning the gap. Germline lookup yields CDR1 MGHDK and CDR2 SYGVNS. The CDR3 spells CASSERGAYGYTF. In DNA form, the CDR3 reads TGTGCCAGCAGTGAGCGGGGGGCCTATGGCTACACCTTC.